Listed here is a single T cell receptor beta chain. Original analysis: It was from reference gene primer amplification that nucleated cell counts were estimated. Assay: immunoSEQ multiplex PCR; the TCRdb copy retains only in-frame clones and omits some. V and J calls and clone size come straight from that table; D and trimming were deduced from the DNA. The data contain 130,000 to 150,000 clones, about 91% of them singletons. The data originate from a study of blood T cell repertoires in COVID-19. The wider study: COVID-19 samples collected from the United States, Italy and Spain covered acute and convalescent phases. T cells, B-cell-depleted T cells, or PBMCs provided the cDNA or gDNA that served as material.

The receptor was derived from a woman aged 50 to 60 with acute or convalescent COVID-19. Sample: peripheral blood.

CDR3 sequence reads: CAWRDRVGNQPQHF. CDR3 in DNA: TGTGCCTGGAGGGACAGGGTGGGCAATCAGCCCCAGCATTTT. The V call is TRBV30, the J call TRBJ1-5; 8 bases line up with TRBD1. CDR1 is GTSNPN, CDR2 SVGIG, per germline (reference sequence). Unmatched junction bases numbered 3, after V lost 3 bases and J lost 2 bases. The CDR3 runs 14 residues.